The rows below give T cell receptor beta chains drawn from one sample of a study of beta chain features in type 1 diabetes. Assay: immunoSEQ multiplex PCR; the TCRdb copy retains only in-frame clones and omits some. The sample yields 250,000 to 350,000 clones, around 13% seen once. Sequences were obtained from central memory CD4+ T cells from blood. The source of these receptors is a man aged 30 to 39 in good health. CDR3s include the opening cysteine and the closing phenylalanine or tryptophan. The D gene is left open where the match is weak. Clone size, where shown, is once, few, many, or a class for clones that have expanded.

cdr3_length: 15; clone_size: NA; v_call: TRBV19; j_call: TRBJ2-1; d_call: TRBD1; cdr3_aa: CASSRQGSSYNEQFF; cdr3_nt: TGTGCCAGTAGTCGACAGGGGTCCTCCTACAATGAGCAGTTCTTC
cdr3_length: 19; clone_size: NA; v_call: TRBV11-2; j_call: TRBJ2-2; d_call: TRBD2; cdr3_aa: CASSARLAPTLFNTGELFF; cdr3_nt: TGTGCCAGCAGCGCAAGACTAGCCCCTACTTTGTTTAACACCGGGGAGCTGTTTTTT
cdr3_length: 15; clone_size: NA; v_call: TRBV5-1; j_call: TRBJ2-3; d_call: NA; cdr3_aa: CASSLVTGSTDTQYF; cdr3_nt: TGCGCCAGCAGCTTAGTCACCGGTAGCACAGATACGCAGTATTTT
cdr3_length: 13; clone_size: many; v_call: TRBV19; j_call: TRBJ1-1; d_call: NA; cdr3_aa: CAITGRGEAEAFF; cdr3_nt: TGTGCCATTACCGGACGGGGGGAAGCTGAAGCTTTCTTT
cdr3_length: 12; clone_size: NA; v_call: TRBV7-6; j_call: TRBJ1-5; d_call: NA; cdr3_aa: CASSFVDQPQHF; cdr3_nt: TGTGCCAGCAGCTTCGTAGATCAGCCCCAGCATTTT
cdr3_length: 15; clone_size: few; v_call: TRBV5-1; j_call: TRBJ2-3; d_call: NA; cdr3_aa: CASSSPGVSADTQYF; cdr3_nt: TGCGCCAGCAGCAGCCCGGGGGTCTCTGCAGATACGCAGTATTTT
cdr3_length: 15; clone_size: once; v_call: TRBV7-9; j_call: TRBJ2-1; d_call: NA; cdr3_aa: CASSLAFGGIGEQFF; cdr3_nt: TGTGCCAGCAGCTTAGCGTTTGGAGGGATAGGTGAGCAGTTCTTC
cdr3_length: 17; clone_size: NA; v_call: TRBV4-3; j_call: TRBJ1-3; d_call: NA; cdr3_aa: CASSQGQEGLSGNTIYF; cdr3_nt: TGCGCCAGCAGCCAAGGTCAGGAAGGTCTCTCTGGAAACACCATATATTTT
cdr3_length: 15; clone_size: few; v_call: TRBV10-3; j_call: TRBJ2-1; d_call: TRBD2; cdr3_aa: CASSPRAGGHNEQFF; cdr3_nt: TGTGCCAGCAGTCCGAGGGCGGGGGGACACAATGAGCAGTTCTTC
cdr3_length: 17; clone_size: few; v_call: TRBV7-3; j_call: TRBJ2-5; d_call: NA; cdr3_aa: CASSRSPRSSGGETQYF; cdr3_nt: TGTGCCAGCAGCCGATCCCCCCGGAGCTCCGGCGGGGAGACCCAGTACTTC
cdr3_length: 13; clone_size: few; v_call: TRBV7-2; j_call: TRBJ2-1; d_call: NA; cdr3_aa: CASSLLAPNEQFF; cdr3_nt: TGTGCCAGCAGCCTTCTAGCTCCCAATGAGCAGTTCTTC
cdr3_length: 12; clone_size: few; v_call: TRBV2; j_call: TRBJ2-3; d_call: NA; cdr3_aa: CASGVSRDTQYF; cdr3_nt: TGTGCCAGCGGTGTGTCAAGAGATACGCAGTATTTT
cdr3_length: 15; clone_size: few; v_call: TRBV4-3; j_call: TRBJ2-7; d_call: NA; cdr3_aa: CASSLWFGGHGEQYF; cdr3_nt: TGCGCCAGCAGCCTATGGTTTGGGGGTCATGGCGAGCAGTACTTC
cdr3_length: 16; clone_size: NA; v_call: TRBV27; j_call: TRBJ1-2; d_call: NA; cdr3_aa: CASSGTTPGGNYGYTF; cdr3_nt: TGTGCCAGCTCAGGCACAACTCCGGGAGGAAACTATGGCTACACCTTC
cdr3_length: 15; clone_size: few; v_call: TRBV7-9; j_call: TRBJ2-5; d_call: TRBD2; cdr3_aa: CASSQDRLAEETQYF; cdr3_nt: TGCGCCAGCAGCCAAGATCGACTAGCGGAAGAGACCCAGTACTTC
cdr3_length: 12; clone_size: NA; v_call: TRBV29-1; j_call: TRBJ1-1; d_call: NA; cdr3_aa: CSVEGAGGNTFF; cdr3_nt: TGCAGCGTTGAAGGGGCGGGGGGAAATACTTTCTTT
cdr3_length: 15; clone_size: NA; v_call: TRBV7-6; j_call: TRBJ2-1; d_call: TRBD1; cdr3_aa: CASSLGDRGNNEQFF; cdr3_nt: TGTGCCAGCAGCTTAGGGGACAGGGGAAACAATGAGCAGTTCTTC
cdr3_length: 13; clone_size: few; v_call: TRBV25-1; j_call: TRBJ1-5; d_call: TRBD1; cdr3_aa: CASSVTGDRAQHF; cdr3_nt: TGTGCCAGCAGTGTTACAGGGGACCGGGCCCAGCATTTT
cdr3_length: 17; clone_size: few; v_call: TRBV4-1; j_call: TRBJ1-3; d_call: TRBD1; cdr3_aa: CASSQESTGGSGNTIYF; cdr3_nt: TGCGCCAGCAGCCAAGAGAGCACAGGGGGCTCTGGAAACACCATATATTTT
cdr3_length: 15; clone_size: NA; v_call: TRBV4-1; j_call: TRBJ2-1; d_call: TRBD2; cdr3_aa: CASSRRLAGRDEQFF; cdr3_nt: TGCGCCAGCAGCCGCCGACTAGCGGGGAGGGATGAGCAGTTCTTC
cdr3_length: 14; clone_size: many; v_call: TRBV7-2; j_call: TRBJ2-3; d_call: TRBD2; cdr3_aa: CASSHGLVSDTQYF; cdr3_nt: TGTGCCAGCAGCCACGGACTAGTCTCAGATACGCAGTATTTT
cdr3_length: 13; clone_size: NA; v_call: TRBV6-5; j_call: TRBJ1-2; d_call: NA; cdr3_aa: CASSYRGEGGYTF; cdr3_nt: TGTGCCAGCAGTTACAGGGGGGAAGGTGGCTACACCTTC
cdr3_length: 9; clone_size: few; v_call: TRBV10-1; j_call: TRBJ1-6; d_call: NA; cdr3_aa: CAGTGPLHF; cdr3_nt: TGCGCCGGAACAGGGCCCCTCCACTTT
cdr3_length: 15; clone_size: few; v_call: TRBV7-2; j_call: TRBJ1-6; d_call: TRBD1; cdr3_aa: CASRLGQVPNSPLHF; cdr3_nt: TGTGCCAGCAGATTAGGACAGGTCCCTAATTCACCCCTCCACTTT
cdr3_length: 11; clone_size: NA; v_call: TRBV29-1; j_call: TRBJ1-2; d_call: NA; cdr3_aa: CSVMAVYGYTF; cdr3_nt: TGCAGCGTTATGGCCGTCTATGGCTACACCTTC
cdr3_length: 15; clone_size: few; v_call: TRBV9; j_call: TRBJ2-3; d_call: TRBD2; cdr3_aa: CASSVARGGPDTQYF; cdr3_nt: TGTGCCAGCAGCGTAGCACGGGGGGGCCCAGATACGCAGTATTTT
cdr3_length: 14; clone_size: NA; v_call: TRBV18; j_call: TRBJ1-1; d_call: TRBD1; cdr3_aa: CASSPGTGITEAFF; cdr3_nt: TGTGCCAGCTCACCCGGGACAGGGATCACTGAAGCTTTCTTT
cdr3_length: 15; clone_size: NA; v_call: TRBV5-1; j_call: TRBJ2-1; d_call: TRBD1; cdr3_aa: CASSLNAGTGNEQFF; cdr3_nt: TGCGCCAGCAGCTTGAACGCCGGGACAGGGAATGAGCAGTTCTTC
cdr3_length: 15; clone_size: NA; v_call: TRBV30; j_call: TRBJ2-3; d_call: TRBD2; cdr3_aa: CALDSSGRAVDTQYF; cdr3_nt: TGTGCCTTGGATAGTAGCGGGAGGGCGGTAGATACGCAGTATTTT
cdr3_length: 14; clone_size: NA; v_call: TRBV29-1; j_call: TRBJ2-1; d_call: TRBD2; cdr3_aa: CSVEGLAGDNEQFF; cdr3_nt: TGCAGCGTCGAAGGACTAGCGGGAGACAATGAGCAGTTCTTC
cdr3_length: 16; clone_size: few; v_call: TRBV7-2; j_call: TRBJ1-5; d_call: TRBD1; cdr3_aa: CASSLVAGQGGQPQHF; cdr3_nt: TGTGCCAGCAGCTTAGTAGCGGGACAGGGAGGACAGCCCCAGCATTTT
cdr3_length: 15; clone_size: NA; v_call: TRBV9; j_call: TRBJ2-4; d_call: NA; cdr3_aa: CASSVSAGREGIQYF; cdr3_nt: TGTGCCAGCAGCGTGAGTGCGGGGAGAGAGGGCATTCAGTACTTC
cdr3_length: 12; clone_size: once; v_call: TRBV28; j_call: TRBJ1-1; d_call: NA; cdr3_aa: CAFGGRGGRAFF; cdr3_nt: TGTGCCTTCGGCGGGAGGGGTGGTAGGGCTTTCTTT
cdr3_length: 16; clone_size: NA; v_call: TRBV2; j_call: TRBJ2-6; d_call: NA; cdr3_aa: CASFSGVPPGANVLTF; cdr3_nt: TGTGCCAGCTTCTCGGGAGTACCCCCTGGGGCCAACGTCCTGACTTTC
cdr3_length: 17; clone_size: few; v_call: TRBV4-1; j_call: TRBJ2-6; d_call: NA; cdr3_aa: CASSQLARTSGANVLTF; cdr3_nt: TGCGCCAGCAGCCAACTAGCGAGGACTTCTGGGGCCAACGTCCTGACTTTC
cdr3_length: 12; clone_size: few; v_call: TRBV6-5; j_call: TRBJ1-1; d_call: NA; cdr3_aa: CASRSDRGEAFF; cdr3_nt: TGTGCCAGCAGATCCGACAGAGGAGAAGCTTTCTTT
cdr3_length: 13; clone_size: NA; v_call: TRBV5-8; j_call: TRBJ2-1; d_call: NA; cdr3_aa: CASSQRVGNEQFF; cdr3_nt: TGTGCCAGCAGCCAACGAGTGGGGAATGAGCAGTTCTTC
cdr3_length: 15; clone_size: NA; v_call: TRBV6-5; j_call: TRBJ2-3; d_call: TRBD1; cdr3_aa: CASSRDRGRSDTQYF; cdr3_nt: TGTGCCAGCAGCCGGGACAGGGGGCGGTCAGATACGCAGTATTTT
cdr3_length: 16; clone_size: many; v_call: TRBV4-1; j_call: TRBJ1-3; d_call: NA; cdr3_aa: CASSPLRPSTGNTIYF; cdr3_nt: TGCGCCAGCAGCCCCCTCCGACCGAGTACGGGAAACACCATATATTTT
cdr3_length: 11; clone_size: NA; v_call: TRBV29-1; j_call: TRBJ1-2; d_call: NA; cdr3_aa: CSVGTNHGYTF; cdr3_nt: TGCAGCGTTGGGACAAACCATGGCTACACCTTC